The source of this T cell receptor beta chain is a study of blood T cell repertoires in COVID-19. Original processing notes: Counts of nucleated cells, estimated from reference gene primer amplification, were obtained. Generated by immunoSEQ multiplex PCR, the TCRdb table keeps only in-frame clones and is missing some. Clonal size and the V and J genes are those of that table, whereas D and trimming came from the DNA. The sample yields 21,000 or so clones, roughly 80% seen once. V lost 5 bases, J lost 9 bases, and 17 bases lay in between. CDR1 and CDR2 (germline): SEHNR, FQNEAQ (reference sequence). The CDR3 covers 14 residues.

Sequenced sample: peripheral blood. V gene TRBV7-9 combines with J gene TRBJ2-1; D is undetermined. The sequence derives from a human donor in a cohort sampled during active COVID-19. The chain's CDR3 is CASSAAKQQGEQFF. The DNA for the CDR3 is TGTGCCAGCAGCGCGGCTAAGCAACAAGGTGAGCAGTTCTTC.